This T cell receptor beta chain was identified in a study of response to subunit inactivated influenza vaccine. Points from the study as a whole: T cells newly recruited by each seasonal influenza vaccination are few, the authors suggested.

TCRdb re-derived calls from the RT-PCR reads in MiXCR, one entry per CDR3 protein. The sample lists about 310,000 distinct CDR3 sequences; around 22% were seen once. Germline V CDR1 and CDR2: SGDLS, YYNGEE. The CDR3 is 15 amino acids. The V end lost 4 bases, the J end lost 4 bases, and 17 bases lay between the germline ends. Points on this clonotype: Its cognate antigen is unknown.

Material: PBMCs from blood, obtained approximately 22 months after vaccination. The sequence came from a man between 50 and 69 years old who received an inactivated influenza vaccine. V is TRBV9 and J is TRBJ1-2, with D possibly matching TRBD1 (6 bases). CDR3 nucleotide sequence: TGTGCCAGCAGCAAAGAGACAGGAGGGACCTATGGCTACACCTTC. It codes for CASSKETGGTYGYTF.